A single sample gave rise to the 6 T cell receptor beta chains below, sequenced in a study of T cell responses to AZD1222 COVID-19 vaccine. Repertoires were generated with immunoSEQ multiplex PCR, while TCRdb's copy carries only in-frame clones and drops some. The table lists some 110,000 clones, roughly 92% of them singletons, with about 1.5% in the top ten. Sample: peripheral blood, taken on day 0 of AZD1222 vaccination. These receptors were collected from an adult in good health.

This chain connects TRBV19 to TRBJ1-4, with no clear D. Deletions cut 2 bases from V and 10 bases from J, with 14 bases between. The germline CDR1 and CDR2 sequences are LNHDA and SQIVND (reference sequence). The CDR3 extends over 14 amino acids. The CDR3 is CASSISRAERKLFF. CDR3 nucleotides: TGTGCCAGTAGTATATCACGGGCTGAGAGAAAACTGTTTTTT.

This chain uses TRBV5-4 with TRBJ2-2; the match to TRBD2 covers 12 bases. The V and J ends lost 0 bases and 6 bases, in that order; junction bases with no gene match: 6. This CDR3 region has 17 residues. In germline, CDR1 is SGHNT, CDR2 YYREEE (reference sequence). The CDR3 protein is CASSLVRASGRAGELFF. The CDR3 DNA sequence: TGTGCCAGCAGCTTGGTTCGGGCTAGCGGGAGGGCCGGGGAGCTGTTTTTT.

This chain joins TRBV12-3 or TRBV12-4 and TRBJ1-4; D call uncertain. The V end was cut by 1 base, the J end by 10 bases, with 7 bases between. This CDR3 region has 12 residues. The chain's CDR3 is CASSLDRTKLFF. CDR3 DNA sequence: TGTGCCAGCAGTTTAGATCGGACAAAACTGTTTTTT.

The rearrangement links TRBV30 to TRBJ1-1; the D is unclear. Trimming took off 1 base at V and 0 bases at J, with 3 bases between the two ends. Germline V gene data show CDR1 as GTSNPN and CDR2 as SVGIG (reference sequence). The CDR3 has 12 residues. CDR3 nucleotide sequence: TGTGCCTGGAGTGAGATGAACACTGAAGCTTTCTTT. As protein: CAWSEMNTEAFF.

This chain links TRBV19 with TRBJ1-6; D might be TRBD1 (5 bases). Germline V gene sequence: CDR1 LNHDA, CDR2 SQIVND (reference sequence). The CDR3 contains 16 residues. Trimming shortened V by 3 bases and J by 12 bases, and 21 bases separated the two germline ends. CDR3 residues: CASSMAPTVTPLPLHF. In nucleotides, the CDR3 is TGTGCCAGTAGTATGGCCCCGACAGTGACCCCGCTACCCCTCCACTTT.

The chain has TRBV4-1 and TRBJ1-6; tentative D call: TRBD1 (6 bases). CDR3 length: 17 residues. The V gene lost 0 bases and the J gene lost 6 bases, with 15 bases spanning the gap. Germline V lookup: CDR1 MGHRA, CDR2 YSYEKL. CDR3 nucleotides: TGCGCCAGCAGCCAAGATCCTACCGTACAGGGTAATTCACCCCTCCACTTT. Protein: CASSQDPTVQGNSPLHF.